This T cell receptor (beta chain) came from a study of spatial heterogeneity in lung cancer. TCR cDNA molecules each carried a unique molecular identifier. TCRdb ran MiXCR on the 5' RACE reads and lists one entry per CDR3 protein. The data show about 5,600 distinct CDR3 sequences, with about 7.7% seen just once and 28% held by the top ten. Study conclusions and caveats: Counts of expanded alpha and beta TCRs within tumors tracked the tumor nonsynonymous mutation count.

Turning to this clonotype: Antigen: not known. With the library built for alpha chains, this beta chain is off target and its frequency is not meaningful.

Germline V gene lookup returns CDR1 MNHEY and CDR2 SVGEGT. The CDR3 runs to 13 residues. Trimming took off 6 bases at V and 0 bases at J, with 6 bases between the two ends. Time point reported: sample taken at primary tumor resection. The sequences come from lung tumor tissue, collected at surgery. The clonotype was recovered from a female donor with early-stage non-small cell lung cancer. This chain connects TRBV6-2 or TRBV6-3 to TRBJ2-1, with D unresolved. The CDR3 reads CASRDVSYNEQFF. CDR3 DNA: TGTGCCAGCAGGGACGTCTCCTACAATGAGCAGTTCTTC.